The TCR beta chain under discussion was sequenced for a study of blood T cells in healthy people across ages. With 2 bases removed from V and 0 bases from J, the gap between germline ends came to 9 bases. This CDR3 comprises 15 residues. In germline, CDR1 is LGHNA, CDR2 YSLEER. Through a sample-barcoded 5' primer and a J-beta primer mix, a second PCR was run for about 6 to 11 cycles. TCRdb reanalysed the 5' RACE reads using MiXCR and keeps one entry per CDR3 protein. The sample contains roughly 800,000 distinct CDR3 sequences, around 34% of which appear only once. This clonotype was detected ten times or more. There were at least 6 micrograms of total RNA extracted from every sample.

The chain uses TRBV4-3 and TRBJ2-3; a possible D gene is TRBD1 (5 bases). Sequenced sample: blood. The TCR comes from a man aged 18 to 29 in good health. CDR3 nucleotide sequence: TGCGCCAGCAGCCAAAGGGGTTCGAGCACAGATACGCAGTATTTT. Translated: CASSQRGSSTDTQYF.